This T cell receptor beta chain was sequenced in a study of graft-versus-host responses after intestinal transplantation. As for the study in general: Among the recipients, all got anti-thymocyte globulin induction and then tacrolimus and steroids for 2 to 3 years.

Note on this clone: The antigen is unknown.

The study, taken as a whole, reports: Clonal ratios of graft-versus-host to host-versus-graft in allografts were high for patients exhibiting graft-donor T cell macrochimerism. Early after transplant, HvG clones declined as circulating GvH clones peaked. Analysis identified GvH clones in recipient marrow, with some appearing first in ileum or blood.

Using immunoSEQ multiplex PCR, the repertoire was profiled, and TCRdb retains in-frame clones only, with some absent. The table shows roughly 99,000 clones, with more than 75% occurring only once. The TCR sequence derives from a human patient who received an intestinal transplant, so some T cells may come from the graft donor. The sequencing here drew on PBMCs, taken 255 days after intestinal transplant.

CDR3 amino acids: CATSRDQGSGETQYF. The CDR3 DNA reads TGTGCCACCAGCAGAGATCAAGGTAGCGGGGAGACCCAGTACTTC. The chain employs TRBV15 and TRBJ2-5; 7 nucleotides agree with TRBD2. The V gene end was trimmed by 0 bases and the J gene end by 5 bases; junction bases not matched to a gene: 6. The germline CDR1 and CDR2 sequences are LNHNV and YYDKDF (reference sequence). The CDR3 spans 15 residues.